What follows describes a single T cell receptor (beta chain). The sample originates from a study of blood T cell repertoires in COVID-19. Study summary: Samples came from the United States, Italy and Spain, spanning acute and convalescent COVID-19.

Original analysis: Estimated nucleated cell counts came from reference gene primer amplification. Only in-frame clones appear in the TCRdb table, and some are missing; sequencing was by immunoSEQ multiplex PCR. V and J calls and clone size come straight from that table; D and trimming were deduced from the DNA. Of roughly 190,000 clones listed, approximately 85% are singletons. This CDR3 has 15 amino acids. The germline CDR1 and CDR2 sequences are SEHNR and FQNEAQ (reference sequence). V lost 6 bases, J lost 0 bases, and 4 bases stayed unmatched. Sequenced sample: peripheral blood. The chain employs TRBV7-9 and TRBJ2-2; 7 positions match TRBD2. The sequence derives from a woman in her fifties or sixties with acute or convalescent COVID-19. The CDR3 loop reads CASSSGTTNTGELFF. For the CDR3, the DNA is TGTGCCAGCAGTTCCGGGACTACGAACACCGGGGAGCTGTTTTTT.